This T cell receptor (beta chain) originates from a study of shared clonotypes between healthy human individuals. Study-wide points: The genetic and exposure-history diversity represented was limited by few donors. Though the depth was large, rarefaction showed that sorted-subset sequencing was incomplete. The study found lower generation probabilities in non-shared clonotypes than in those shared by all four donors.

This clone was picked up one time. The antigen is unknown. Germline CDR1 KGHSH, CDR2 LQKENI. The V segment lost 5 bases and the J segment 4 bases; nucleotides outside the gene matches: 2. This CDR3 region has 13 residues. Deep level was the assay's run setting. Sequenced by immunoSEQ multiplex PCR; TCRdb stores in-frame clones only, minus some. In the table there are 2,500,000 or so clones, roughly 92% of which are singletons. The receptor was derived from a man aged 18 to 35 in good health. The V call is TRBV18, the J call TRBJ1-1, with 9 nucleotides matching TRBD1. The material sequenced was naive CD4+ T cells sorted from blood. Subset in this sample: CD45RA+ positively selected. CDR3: CASSEGQGTEAFF. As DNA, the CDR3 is TGTGCCAGCTCAGAGGGACAGGGCACTGAAGCTTTCTTT. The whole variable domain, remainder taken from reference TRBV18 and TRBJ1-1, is NAGVMQNPRHLVRRRGQEARLRCSPMKGHSHVYWYRQLPEEGLKFMVYLQKENIIDESGMPKERFSAEFPKEGPSILRIQQVVRGDSAAYFCASSEGQGTEAFFGQGTRLTVV.